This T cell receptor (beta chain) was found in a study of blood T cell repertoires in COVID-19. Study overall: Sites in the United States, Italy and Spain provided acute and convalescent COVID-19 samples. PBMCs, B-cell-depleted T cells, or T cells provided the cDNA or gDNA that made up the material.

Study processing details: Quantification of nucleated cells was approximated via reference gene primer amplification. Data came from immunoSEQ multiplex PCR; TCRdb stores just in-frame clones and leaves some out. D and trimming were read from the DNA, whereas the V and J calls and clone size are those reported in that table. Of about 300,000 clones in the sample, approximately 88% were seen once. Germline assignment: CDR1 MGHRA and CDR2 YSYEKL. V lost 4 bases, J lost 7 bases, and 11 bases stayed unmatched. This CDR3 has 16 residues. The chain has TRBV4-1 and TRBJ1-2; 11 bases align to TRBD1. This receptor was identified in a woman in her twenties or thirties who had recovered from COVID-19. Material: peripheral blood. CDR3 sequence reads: CASSPGHSGTGGGYTF. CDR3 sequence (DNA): TGCGCCAGCAGCCCCGGGCATTCAGGGACAGGGGGTGGCTACACCTTC.